This entry lists 15 T cell receptor beta chains sequenced from one sample in a study of blood T cell repertoires in COVID-19 (dated by TCRdb to 2018 to 2021). Libraries were built with the immunoSEQ multiplex PCR assay. Sourced from immuneACCESS, this table was stored by TCRdb with only in-frame sequences that have V and J called. A share of the clones is absent; for the studies checked, an unresolved V gene accounts for under half, and the remainder has no known explanation. For this sample the table gives around 100,000 clones, of which about 90% were detected only once. The ten top clones hold around a sixth of the sample. The source material was peripheral blood. The receptors shown here come from a man aged 50 to 60 with acute or convalescent COVID-19.

The V and J genes are TRBV5-1 and TRBJ2-1; unclear D gene. V dropped 3 bases and J dropped 0 bases, with 13 bases sitting between them. CDR1 is SGHRS, CDR2 YFSETQ, per germline. The CDR3 contains 16 residues. The CDR3 DNA is TGCGCCAGCAGCTCGATTGGGCAGAGCTCCTACAATGAGCAGTTCTTC. Its translation is CASSSIGQSSYNEQFF.

CDR3 protein: CSVEPGPIYGYTF. The CDR3 region has the DNA TGCAGCGTTGAACCAGGGCCTATCTATGGCTACACCTTC. The J gene is TRBJ1-2, the V gene TRBV29-1; D may be TRBD1 (5 bases). Trimming removed 2 bases from V and 4 bases from J, with 11 bases in between. This CDR3 comprises 13 residues. The V gene's germline CDR1 is SQVTM and CDR2 ANQGSEA.

The chain links TRBV12-5 to TRBJ1-2; 10 bases are a match to TRBD1. This CDR3 region has 16 residues. Trimming cost V 6 bases and J 0 bases; bases outside gene matches: 7. Germline V lookup: CDR1 LGHNT, CDR2 FRNRAP. CDR3 nucleotides: TGTGCTAGTGGCTTATCCGACAGGGGGCCTAACTATGGCTACACCTTC. This codes for CASGLSDRGPNYGYTF.

The chain employs TRBV28 and TRBJ2-7; a weak D match, TRBD1 (6 bases). The CDR3 spans 14 residues. V was shortened by 5 bases and J by 5 bases, with 16 bases between the two germline ends. Germline V gene data show CDR1 as MDHEN and CDR2 as SYDVKM. Here the CDR3 reads CASSEDRYRDEQYF. The CDR3 nucleotides read TGTGCCAGCAGTGAAGACAGGTATAGGGACGAGCAGTACTTC.

J is TRBJ1-2 and V is TRBV7-8; D is undetermined. The V end lost 5 bases, the J end lost 0 bases, and 16 bases lay between the germline ends. The CDR3 extends over 16 amino acids. Germline V CDR1 and CDR2: SGHVS, FQNEAQ. The CDR3 nucleotides are TGTGCCAGCAGCCTCGCGGGATCCCTCTCTAACTATGGCTACACCTTC. Its protein is CASSLAGSLSNYGYTF.

The V and J genes are TRBV5-1 and TRBJ2-7; 7 bases agree with TRBD1. Germline CDR1 reads SGHRS; CDR2 reads YFSETQ. After removal of 4 bases from V and 3 bases from J, the junction contained 7 bases not matched to a gene. The CDR3 contains 14 residues. CDR3 DNA sequence: TGCGCCAGCAGCCTAGGGGGCAGGGTCTACGAGCAGTACTTC. Translated: CASSLGGRVYEQYF. Full variable domain (remainder filled in from reference TRBV5-1 and TRBJ2-7): KAGVTQTPRYLIKTRGQQVTLSCSPISGHRSVSWYQQTPGQGLQFLFEYFSETQRNKGNFPGRFSGRQFSNSRSEMNVSTLELGDSALYLCASSLGGRVYEQYFGPGTRLTVT.

V and J are TRBV6-2 or TRBV6-3 and TRBJ2-7, with a possible D match to TRBD2 (6 bases). The CDR3 length is 13 residues. The germline CDR1 and CDR2 sequences are MNHEY and SVGEGT. V lost 4 bases and J 3 bases, leaving 10 bases between the germline ends. For the CDR3, the DNA is TGTGCCAGCAGTTCGGGCGGGGTCTACGAGCAGTACTTC. Translating it yields CASSSGGVYEQYF.

This chain connects TRBV6-4 to TRBJ1-1; TRBD1 might be the D (6 bases). Between the trimmed V and J ends, which lost 2 bases and 4 bases, there was a span of 8 bases. Per germline, CDR1 MRHNA and CDR2 SNTAGT. The CDR3 extends over 13 amino acids. CDR3 nucleotides: TGTGCCAGCAGTGACACAGGGACCACTGAAGCTTTCTTT. Its translation: CASSDTGTTEAFF.

V is TRBV4-1 and J is TRBJ2-7; TRBD1 agrees at 8 bases. The CDR3 runs to 15 residues. V shed 2 bases and J 5 bases; nucleotides not matched to a gene: 8. Germline V lookup: CDR1 MGHRA, CDR2 YSYEKL. The CDR3 nucleotides are TGCGCCAGCAGCCAAAATAATAACAGGGGGGACGAGCAGTACTTC. Translation gives CASSQNNNRGDEQYF.

This chain links TRBV4-3 with TRBJ2-2; 12 bases are a match to TRBD2. The length of the CDR3 is 15 residues. The V segment lost 8 bases and the J segment 4 bases; nucleotides outside the gene matches: 5. The germline V gene encodes CDR1 LGHNA and CDR2 YSLEER. The CDR3 nucleotides are TGCGCCAGCGCGACTAGCGGGGGACCCACCGGGGAGCTGTTTTTT. This gives the protein CASATSGGPTGELFF.

The rearrangement uses TRBV11-3 and TRBJ1-1; D uncertain. V shed 8 bases and J shed 1 base, with 8 bases lying between them. CDR3 length: 12 residues. Germline CDR1 reads SGHNT; CDR2 reads YENEEA. CDR3: CASASENTEAFF. The CDR3 DNA is TGTGCCAGCGCCAGTGAGAACACTGAAGCTTTCTTT.

The genes are TRBV11-2 and TRBJ2-2; possibly TRBD1 for D (5 bases). V was trimmed by 3 bases and J by 5 bases, leaving 7 bases between them. The CDR3 has 13 amino acids. The V gene's germline CDR1 is SGHAT and CDR2 FQNNGV. CDR3 nucleotide sequence: TGTGCCAGCAGCTTTAGGGGAACCGGGGAGCTGTTTTTT. This gives the protein CASSFRGTGELFF. The whole variable domain, remainder taken from reference TRBV11-2 and TRBJ2-2, is EAGVAQSPRYKIIEKRQSVAFWCNPISGHATLYWYQQILGQGPKLLIQFQNNGVVDDSQLPKDRFSAERLKGVDSTLKIQPAKLEDSAVYLCASSFRGTGELFFGEGSRLTVL.

The chain carries TRBV27 and TRBJ1-5; unclear D gene. CDR3 length: 13 residues. The germline V and J ends were trimmed by 5 bases and 7 bases, with 12 bases remaining between them. Germline loops: CDR1 MNHEY, CDR2 SMNVEV (reference sequence). CDR3 DNA sequence: TGTGCCAGCAGTGCGGGATTACGGCAGCCCCAGCATTTT. This codes for CASSAGLRQPQHF.

The chain joins TRBV28 to TRBJ2-4; perhaps TRBD1 as D (5 bases). Germline values: CDR1 MDHEN, CDR2 SYDVKM. Trimming pared 5 bases from V and 6 bases from J, leaving 11 bases between. There are 13 residues in the CDR3. CDR3 nucleotides: TGTGCCAGCAGTCACCCCGACAGAAACATTCAGTACTTC. This codes for CASSHPDRNIQYF.

This clone was picked up a small number of times. CDR3 loop: CASSELAGSYNEQFF. The CDR3 coding sequence is TGTGCCAGCAGTGAGCTAGCGGGGAGTTACAATGAGCAGTTCTTC. The J gene is TRBJ2-1, the V gene TRBV2; 9 bases align to TRBD2. V was clipped by 3 bases and J by 4 bases; unmatched bases: 4. Germline V gene data show CDR1 as SNHLY and CDR2 as FYNNEI. There are 15 residues in the CDR3.